Sequencing of this T cell receptor beta chain was carried out in a study of T cells in tuberculosis. Some clones are missing from TCRdb's copy, which holds only in-frame ones; the method was immunoSEQ multiplex PCR. The table shows about 33,000 clones, with roughly nine tenths occurring only once. Germline CDR1 SGHRS, CDR2 YFSETQ. Trimming cost V 1 base and J 0 bases; bases outside gene matches: 3. The CDR3 spans 17 residues. Time point indicated: new active TB diagnosis, blood taken before or within 7 days of starting treatment. The sample consisted of PBMCs, taken at tuberculosis diagnosis. This chain connects TRBV5-1 to TRBJ1-6; 8 positions agree with TRBD1. The TCR was taken from an adult with tuberculosis. Some clones in this sample may be carry-over from other donors' samples. The CDR3 DNA follows: TGCGCCAGCAGCTTGTTGGACAGGGCCTCCTATAATTCACCCCTCCACTTT. Translation gives CASSLLDRASYNSPLHF.